Listed here are 20 T cell receptor beta chains from one sample, sequenced in a study of radiotherapy plus CTLA-4 blockade in lung cancer. TCRdb's table, derived via immunoSEQ multiplex PCR, lists solely in-frame clones and lacks some. The table records fewer than 65,000 clones, roughly 77% of them present only once. Material: peripheral blood, obtained from a patient treated with radiotherapy plus ipilimumab. All receptors derive from a human donor with non-small cell lung cancer who had a complete response to radiotherapy plus ipilimumab.

The rearrangement links TRBV14 to TRBJ2-1, with no clear D. The CDR3 is made up of 13 amino acids. Germline V CDR1 and CDR2: SGHDN, FVKESK. V lost 0 bases and J lost 5, with 5 bases in between. The CDR3 DNA reads as TGTGCCAGCAGCCAAGACAGAAACAATGAGCAGTTCTTC. As protein: CASSQDRNNEQFF.

The rearrangement joins TRBV5-4 to TRBJ1-6, with D possibly TRBD1 on 5 matching bases. Germline values: CDR1 SGHNT, CDR2 YYREEE (reference sequence). This CDR3 comprises 15 residues. V was shortened by 4 bases and J by 7 bases, with 15 bases between the two germline ends. The CDR3, as DNA: TGTGCCAGCAGCCTCCACACAGGTTCAAATTCACCCCTCCACTTT. Translating it yields CASSLHTGSNSPLHF.

This sequence joins TRBV7-2 and TRBJ2-4; TRBD1 aligns across 9 bases. Germline V lookup: CDR1 SGHTA, CDR2 FQGNSA. The CDR3 has 13 residues. V was pared by 4 bases and J by 8 bases, with 3 bases of the junction left unmatched. In nucleotides, the CDR3 is TGTGCCAGCAGCTCCCGACAGGGGGACATTCAGTACTTC. Encoded protein: CASSSRQGDIQYF.

V is TRBV12-2 and J is TRBJ1-5; the D call of TRBD1 is as the table states it, not checked on the DNA. TRBV12-2 is designated a pseudogene. There are 16 residues in the CDR3. The CDR3 DNA reads TGTGCAAGTCGCTCATCTGGACAGGGGTTAAATCAGCCCCAGCATTTT. Its translation is CASRSSGQGLNQPQHF.

This clone is a singleton in its sample. The chain is built from TRBV4-3 and TRBJ1-2; D is perhaps TRBD1 (5 bases). V lost 0 bases and J lost 4, with 9 bases in between. Germline loops: CDR1 LGHNA, CDR2 YSLEER. The CDR3 sequence is 14 residues long. CDR3 coding DNA: TGCGCCAGCAGCCAAGACAGGGCTGTCTATGGCTACACCTTC. Encoded protein: CASSQDRAVYGYTF.

The V call is TRBV18, the J call TRBJ1-1; perhaps TRBD1 as D (6 bases). Germline V gene sequence: CDR1 KGHSH, CDR2 LQKENI. The V and J ends lost 3 bases and 1 base respectively, with 12 bases between them. This CDR3 has 15 amino acids. This CDR3 is CASSPLRGGNTEAFF. The DNA of the CDR3 is TGTGCCAGCTCACCCCTTAGAGGGGGGAACACTGAAGCTTTCTTT.

The V call is TRBV5-6, the J call TRBJ2-6; D may be TRBD2 (6 bases). CDR1 and CDR2 from the germline V gene are SGHDT and YYEEEE. V was trimmed by 3 bases and J by 2 bases, leaving 15 bases between them. This CDR3 is 17 amino acids long. CDR3 sequence: CASSSTRAGPGANVLTF. CDR3 nucleotides: TGTGCCAGCAGCTCAACCAGGGCGGGGCCTGGGGCCAACGTCCTGACTTTC. Supplemented by reference TRBV5-6 and TRBJ2-6, the full variable domain reads DAGVTQSPTHLIKTRGQQVTLRCSPKSGHDTVSWYQQALGQGPQFIFQYYEEEERQRGNFPDRFSGHQFPNYSSELNVNALLLGDSALYLCASSSTRAGPGANVLTFGAGSRLTVL.

A few counts support this clone. This chain links TRBV19 with TRBJ1-1, with 7 bases fitting TRBD1. V trimming: 7 bases; J trimming: 4 bases; junction bases outside the gene matches: 24. Germline V gene lookup returns CDR1 LNHDA and CDR2 SQIVND (reference sequence). This CDR3 has 19 amino acids. The CDR3, as DNA: TGTGCCAGTACAATAAGGGGGCGTCTAGGGGCGGGCCTGGGCACTGAAGCTTTCTTT. Amino acid sequence: CASTIRGRLGAGLGTEAFF.

The chain combines TRBV2 with TRBJ2-1, with 7 bases matching TRBD2. The V segment lost 6 bases and the J segment 12 bases; nucleotides outside the gene matches: 5. Germline lookup yields CDR1 SNHLY and CDR2 FYNNEI. The CDR3 length is 11 residues. In nucleotides, the CDR3 is TGTGCCAGCAGGAAGCGGGGTTGGCAGTTCTTC. Its protein is CASRKRGWQFF.

The chain combines TRBV19 with TRBJ1-3; D remains unclear. Per the germline V gene, CDR1 is LNHDA and CDR2 is SQIVND (reference sequence). Trimming left V 0 bases short and J 8 bases short, with 14 bases between. The CDR3 extends over 15 amino acids. The CDR3 nucleotides are TGTGCCAGTAGTATAGACCGCCCCGGTGCCCACACCATATATTTT. Translated, it gives CASSIDRPGAHTIYF.

The rearrangement uses TRBV18 and TRBJ1-1; D gene uncertain. The V end was cut by 2 bases, the J end by 5 bases, with 9 bases between. The germline CDR1 and CDR2 sequences are KGHSH and LQKENI. The CDR3 loop spans 13 amino acids. The CDR3 loop is CASSPSRSTEAFF. The DNA of the CDR3 is TGTGCCAGCTCACCATCCAGGTCTACTGAAGCTTTCTTT.

The V and J genes are TRBV15 and TRBJ2-1, with D possibly being TRBD1 (6 bases). The CDR3 length is 14 residues. The germline V gene has CDR1 LNHNV and CDR2 YYDKDF (reference sequence). The V gene lost 8 bases and the J gene lost 8 bases, with 19 bases spanning the gap. In DNA, the CDR3 is TGTGCCACCGGGGGCCGAGGGAGTGGGGATGAGCAGTTCTTC. Its protein product is CATGGRGSGDEQFF.

V usage is TRBV18 and J usage is TRBJ2-1; TRBD1 aligns across 7 bases. The junction had 2 bases not matched to a gene; V was cut back by 3 bases and J by 0 bases. The CDR3 has 15 residues. Looked up from germline, CDR1 is KGHSH and CDR2 is LQKENI. In nucleotides, the CDR3 is TGTGCCAGCTCACCTAACAGGGGCTCCTACAATGAGCAGTTCTTC. Residues: CASSPNRGSYNEQFF.

This rearrangement joins TRBV7-2 to TRBJ1-3; 12 bases align to TRBD1. Trimming took 3 bases from V and 4 from J; bases not matched to a gene: 4. Germline CDR1 reads SGHTA; CDR2 reads FQGNSA. The CDR3 is 16 amino acids. CDR3 residues: CASSLWGQGAGNTIYF. As DNA, the CDR3 is TGTGCCAGCAGCTTGTGGGGACAGGGGGCAGGAAACACCATATATTTT. The full variable domain, completed using reference TRBV7-2 and TRBJ1-3, is GAGVSQSPSNKVTEKGKDVELRCDPISGHTALYWYRQSLGQGLEFLIYFQGNSAPDKSGLPSDRFSAERTGGSVSTLTIQRTQQEDSAVYLCASSLWGQGAGNTIYFGEGSWLTVV.

This clone appeared a few times. This sequence joins TRBV13 and TRBJ1-3, with TRBD1 matching over 7 bases. Losses at the gene ends were 0 bases for V and 3 bases for J; bases not matched to a gene: 8. Per germline, CDR1 PRHDT and CDR2 FYEKMQ (reference sequence). CDR3 length: 17 amino acids. CDR3 residues: CASSLGLRGGVGNTIYF. The DNA of the CDR3 is TGTGCCAGCAGCTTAGGCCTAAGAGGGGGCGTTGGAAACACCATATATTTT.

This clone has more than one count but fewer than ten. The chain has TRBV7-2 and TRBJ2-5; 8 positions match TRBD2. The J segment lost 1 base and the V segment lost 6 bases, leaving 1 base of the junction unmatched. Per the germline V gene, CDR1 is SGHTA and CDR2 is FQGNSA. This CDR3 is built from 13 residues. For the CDR3, the DNA is TGTGCCAGCAGACTAGCGGCCCAAGAGACCCAGTACTTC. This encodes CASRLAAQETQYF.

The CDR3 sequence is CASSLEPGLAVDEQFF. The CDR3 nucleotides read TGCGCCAGCAGCTTGGAACCGGGACTAGCAGTTGATGAGCAGTTCTTC. The chain combines TRBV5-1 with TRBJ2-1; TRBD2 aligns across 9 bases. Losses at the gene ends were 0 bases for V and 8 bases for J; bases not matched to a gene: 9. The length of the CDR3 is 16 residues. Germline values: CDR1 SGHRS, CDR2 YFSETQ.

The chain's CDR3 is CASSVGQGNSYEQYF. CDR3 sequence (DNA): TGTGCCAGCAGCGTTGGACAGGGGAATTCCTACGAGCAGTACTTC. V gene TRBV9 combines with J gene TRBJ2-7; the match to TRBD1 covers 9 bases. V lost 2 bases, J lost 1 base, and 4 bases stayed unmatched. The germline V gene has CDR1 SGDLS and CDR2 YYNGEE. There are 15 residues in the CDR3. Variable domain in full (rest from reference TRBV9 and TRBJ2-7): DSGVTQTPKHLITATGQRVTLRCSPRSGDLSVYWYQQSLDQGLQFLIQYYNGEERAKGNILERFSAQQFPDLHSELNLSSLELGDSALYFCASSVGQGNSYEQYFGPGTRLTVT.

The chain is built from TRBV9 and TRBJ2-3; tentative D call: TRBD2 (6 bases). The CDR3 sequence is 15 residues long. Trimming pared 0 bases from V and 2 bases from J, leaving 10 bases between. CDR1 is SGDLS, CDR2 YYNGEE, per germline. The CDR3 loop reads CASSVGGAITDTQYF. The CDR3 coding sequence is TGTGCCAGCAGCGTAGGCGGGGCAATCACAGATACGCAGTATTTT.

This clone is termed medium-sized. The genes are TRBV6-5 and TRBJ2-3; TRBD2 agrees at 12 bases. The germline V gene encodes CDR1 MNHEY and CDR2 SVGAGI. The CDR3 runs 15 residues. V shed 7 bases, J shed 6 bases, and the junction held 8 bases outside the gene matches. The CDR3 bases are TGTGCCAGCACTGTGACTAGCGGGAGTAGGGATACGCAGTATTTT. Its protein product is CASTVTSGSRDTQYF.